There are many counts of the clone carrying this T cell receptor beta chain. Antigen: not known. Time point reported: newly diagnosed GD, antithyroid drugs for less than 3 months. Construction of the TCR library relied on RNA isolated from PBMCs. V dropped 0 bases and J dropped 6 bases, with 9 bases sitting between them. This CDR3 comprises 12 residues. Germline CDR1 and CDR2: SQVTM and ANQGSEA. With iRepertoire HTBI primers and Arm-PCR of CDR3 regions, TCR beta libraries were built. TCRdb recomputed calls from the multiplex PCR reads with MiXCR, one row per CDR3 protein. The top ten hold approximately 7.8% of the sample, which has about 400,000 distinct CDR3 sequences, 15% seen once. The data were obtained in a study of regulatory T cells in long-lasting Graves disease. Study results and limitations: Because few samples were included, accuracy may have been lower.

The same data also went into a second study, on T cells in Graves' hyperthyroidism and ophthalmopathy.

This chain joins TRBV29-1 and TRBJ2-7; D call uncertain. The sample here was peripheral blood mononuclear cells (PBMCs), taken at new diagnosis, from a patient treated with antithyroid drugs. The TCR sequence derives from a woman aged 40 to 50 with Graves disease. The CDR3 bases are TGCAGCGTTGAAGACGGCAGTTTCGAGCAGTACTTC. Translating gives CSVEDGSFEQYF.